Sequencing of this TCR beta chain was carried out in a study of T cell repertoires in cytomegalovirus infection. The CDR3 extends over 15 amino acids. Germline CDR1 and CDR2: MGHRA and YSYEKL. V shed 1 base and J shed 2 bases, with 12 bases lying between them. Concerning this clonotype itself: Its specificity is unknown.

One entry per CDR3 protein results from TCRdb running MiXCR on the reads. This table holds tens of thousands of distinct CDR3 sequences, about 20% found once. The V and J genes are TRBV4-1 and TRBJ2-7, with D maybe TRBD2 (5 bases). The sample in question was CD8+ T cells from cultured PBMCs, obtained from culture after CMV antigen stimulation. The origin of this receptor is a human donor in good health (CMV status not recorded). Some clones in this sample may be carry-over from other donors' samples. CDR3 in DNA: TGCGCCAGCAGCCAAGCGGGGTCGCCGACCTACGAGCAGTACTTC. Amino acids: CASSQAGSPTYEQYF.